This T cell receptor beta chain was documented in a study of siplizumab effects on memory and regulatory T cells. The assay was immunoSEQ multiplex PCR, and TCRdb's table has in-frame clones only and misses some. This table holds around 95,000 clones, approximately 94% found once. This clone was picked up a small number of times. Antigen: not known. The study, taken as a whole, reports: Proliferating clones, CD4+ or CD8+, lacked an assignable naive or memory phenotype in roughly 80-96% of cases.

The CDR3 is made up of 11 amino acids. V trimming: 4 bases; J trimming: 9 bases; junction bases outside the gene matches: 2. Germline CDR1 and CDR2: SQVTM and ANQGSEA. The source of this sequence is a human donor in good health. The sequenced sample consisted of non-Treg CD4+ T cells sorted from blood. This chain joins TRBV29-1 and TRBJ2-1, with 8 bases fitting TRBD2. CDR3 in amino acids: CSVARGGEQFF. For the CDR3, the DNA is TGCAGCGTTGCTCGGGGGGGTGAGCAGTTCTTC.